One sample yielded the 28 T cell receptor beta chains listed below, sequenced in a study of early T cells in non-severe SARS-CoV-2 infection. One entry per CDR3 protein results from TCRdb running MiXCR on the 5' RACE reads. The sample has 75,000 to 90,000 distinct CDR3 sequences, 5% to 7% seen once. Sequencing was done on a sample of whole blood. The origin of the receptors is an adult who was a healthcare worker with PCR-confirmed SARS-CoV-2 infection or an uninfected control (not recorded which).

This chain joins TRBV29-1 and TRBJ2-2; 9 nucleotides match TRBD1. After removal of 6 bases from V and 1 base from J, the junction contained 3 bases not matched to a gene. The CDR3 runs to 14 residues. CDR1 and CDR2 (germline): SQVTM, ANQGSEA. The chain's CDR3 is CSVRGQGNTGELFF. The CDR3 DNA reads TGCAGCGTCCGGGGACAGGGGAACACCGGGGAGCTGTTTTTT.

This clonotype was counted many times. The V gene is TRBV28, the J gene TRBJ1-1; 8 bases agree with TRBD1. The CDR3 runs 15 residues. The germline V gene has CDR1 MDHEN and CDR2 SYDVKM. V trimming: 5 bases; J trimming: 1 base; junction bases outside the gene matches: 6. CDR3 nucleotides: TGTGCCAGCAGTCTCAGGACAGGGTCGAACACTGAAGCTTTCTTT. Its protein is CASSLRTGSNTEAFF.

This clonotype was recorded at least ten times. The DNA for the CDR3 is TGCGCCAGCAGTGAAGTCCAGGGGGTTGTCAATGAGCAGTTCTTC. This translates into CASSEVQGVVNEQFF. The V call is TRBV10-2, the J call TRBJ2-1, with 7 bases that match TRBD1. V gave up 3 bases and J gave up 6 bases; unmatched junction bases: 8. CDR1 and CDR2 from the germline V gene are WSHSY and SAAADI. This CDR3 spans 15 amino acids.

This clonotype was seen repeatedly, ten times or more. V is TRBV27 and J is TRBJ1-2; maybe TRBD1 (6 bases). V was cut by 6 bases and J by 10 bases, with 15 bases left in between. The CDR3 covers 12 residues. CDR1 is MNHEY, CDR2 SMNVEV, per germline (reference sequence). The CDR3 bases are TGTGCCAGCAGCCCCACAGGGAACCTCTACACCTTC. Its protein product is CASSPTGNLYTF.

Many counts were recorded for this clonotype. The V call is TRBV2, the J call TRBJ2-1, with 12 bases lining up with TRBD1. V shed 2 bases and J 6 bases; nucleotides not matched to a gene: 8. Germline loops: CDR1 SNHLY, CDR2 FYNNEI. The CDR3 covers 17 residues. The CDR3 sequence is CASSETGQGALGNEQFF. CDR3 bases: TGTGCCAGCAGTGAAACGGGACAGGGGGCTTTAGGCAATGAGCAGTTCTTC.

This clonotype has more than one count but fewer than ten. The chain has TRBV6-1 and TRBJ2-1, with TRBD2 matching over 9 bases. Germline V gene data show CDR1 as MNHNS and CDR2 as SASEGT. V lost 7 bases to trimming and J lost 9 bases; unmatched junction nucleotides: 13. CDR3 length equals 15 residues. CDR3 residues: CASTPNSGSFGEQFF. CDR3 nucleotides: TGTGCCAGCACCCCAAATAGCGGGAGTTTTGGTGAGCAGTTCTTC.

The chain is built from TRBV6-6 and TRBJ2-4, with 9 bases lining up with TRBD1. The junction had 12 bases not matched to a gene; V was cut back by 2 bases and J by 7 bases. The CDR3 loop spans 17 amino acids. Germline lookup yields CDR1 MNHNY and CDR2 SVGAGI (reference sequence). The CDR3 region is CASSYVDRGYGKNIQYF. The CDR3 nucleotides read TGTGCCAGCAGTTACGTGGACAGGGGATACGGAAAGAACATTCAGTACTTC.

V gene TRBV4-1 combines with J gene TRBJ2-5, with D perhaps assigned TRBD1 or TRBD2 (5 bases each). The CDR3 is made up of 16 amino acids. CDR1 is MGHRA and CDR2 is YSYEKL in the germline V gene. Trimming removed 0 bases from V and 5 bases from J, with 16 bases in between. This CDR3 reads CASSQDSGTPPETQYF. The CDR3 DNA sequence: TGCGCCAGCAGCCAAGATTCGGGGACCCCCCCGGAGACCCAGTACTTC.

A few counts support this clonotype. This chain uses TRBV14 with TRBJ2-3; D is undetermined. CDR1 is SGHDN, CDR2 FVKESK, per germline. V shed 5 bases and J shed 5 bases, with 11 bases lying between them. The CDR3 has 13 amino acids. The CDR3 DNA follows: TGTGCCAGCAGCTTTGAACAGAGAGATACGCAGTATTTT. The encoded protein is CASSFEQRDTQYF.

This clonotype was counted ten times or more. This chain uses TRBV20-1 with TRBJ2-3; 9 nucleotides align to TRBD2. CDR1 and CDR2 (germline): DFQATT, SNEGSKA (reference sequence). The CDR3 loop spans 15 amino acids. V trimming: 3 bases; J trimming: 2 bases; junction bases outside the gene matches: 6. The CDR3 bases are TGCAGTGCTAGTATGCTAGCGGGGATCACAGATACGCAGTATTTT. This translates into CSASMLAGITDTQYF.

Ten or more counts support this clonotype. This chain connects TRBV18 to TRBJ1-1; D perhaps matches TRBD1 (6 bases). V lost 4 bases to trimming and J lost 5 bases, with 14 bases between them. CDR3 size: 14 residues. Per germline, CDR1 KGHSH and CDR2 LQKENI. CDR3 coding DNA: TGTGCCAGCTCACGACAGGAAAGTGCGACTGAAGCTTTCTTT. Its translation: CASSRQESATEAFF.

The chain recombines TRBV19 with TRBJ1-4; no clear D. Deletions cut 3 bases from V and 11 bases from J, with 28 bases between. This CDR3 has 18 residues. Germline values: CDR1 LNHDA, CDR2 SQIVND (reference sequence). The CDR3 bases are TGTGCCAGTAGTATGGGTACGTCGAGTGTCCCCGTCTGGAGTAAACTGTTTTTT. This translates into CASSMGTSSVPVWSKLFF.

This clonotype was seen at least ten times. The V gene is TRBV10-3, the J gene TRBJ1-2; D unresolved. With 2 bases removed from V and 0 bases from J, the gap between germline ends came to 10 bases. In germline, CDR1 is ENHRY, CDR2 SYGVKD. CDR3 length: 15 residues. Here the CDR3 reads CAISEGVTSNYGYTF. CDR3 coding DNA: TGTGCCATCAGTGAGGGTGTCACCTCTAACTATGGCTACACCTTC.

The chain recombines TRBV11-2 with TRBJ2-3; 9 bases are a match to TRBD2. V gave up 5 bases and J gave up 5 bases; unmatched junction bases: 11. This CDR3 region has 16 residues. Germline CDR1 is SGHAT and CDR2 is FQNNGV. Here the CDR3 DNA reads TGTGCCAGCAGCCGGAACAGCGGGAGGAGTTTAGATACGCAGTATTTT. It encodes CASSRNSGRSLDTQYF.

The rearrangement links TRBV15 to TRBJ2-4; a weak D match, TRBD2 (6 bases). Germline V gene lookup returns CDR1 LNHNV and CDR2 YYDKDF (reference sequence). The CDR3 is 14 residues long. The V and J ends lost 5 bases and 4 bases respectively, with 12 bases between them. CDR3 sequence reads: CATSADYQKNIQYF. The CDR3 DNA is TGTGCCACCAGCGCGGACTACCAAAAAAACATTCAGTACTTC. Full variable domain (remainder filled in from reference TRBV15 and TRBJ2-4): DAMVIQNPRYQVTQFGKPVTLSCSQTLNHNVMYWYQQKSSQAPKLLFHYYDKDFNNEADTPDNFQSRRPNTSFCFLDIRSPGLGDTAMYLCATSADYQKNIQYFGAGTRLSVL.

The gene calls are TRBV10-3 and TRBJ1-6; no clear D. Trimming cost V 3 bases and J 6 bases, with 6 bases left between them. Germline CDR1 ENHRY, CDR2 SYGVKD. CDR3 length: 13 residues. Written as DNA, the CDR3 is TGTGCCATCAGTGACGGCCGTAATTCACCCCTCCACTTT. Residues: CAISDGRNSPLHF.

This clonotype has a count of ten or more. CDR3 nucleotide sequence: TGCGCCAGCAGCCCCAGAGGGACAGGGGGCGGAAGGGACACTGAAGCTTTCTTT. Protein sequence: CASSPRGTGGGRDTEAFF. The chain couples TRBV5-1 to TRBJ1-1; TRBD1 matches 12 bases. The V gene's germline CDR1 is SGHRS and CDR2 YFSETQ. The CDR3 loop spans 18 amino acids. V lost 4 bases and J lost 3; bases outside the gene matches: 13.

This clonotype was observed at least ten times. The gene calls are TRBV28 and TRBJ2-7; TRBD1 agrees at 7 bases. CDR3 length: 13 amino acids. Trimming took 6 bases from V and 3 from J; bases not matched to a gene: 5. Germline CDR1 is MDHEN and CDR2 is SYDVKM. In DNA, the CDR3 is TGTGCCAGCAGAGTGAACAGGGGCTACGAGCAGTACTTC. Its protein product is CASRVNRGYEQYF. The full variable domain, rest sourced from reference TRBV28 and TRBJ2-7, is DVKVTQSSRYLVKRTGEKVFLECVQDMDHENMFWYRQDPGLGLRLIYFSYDVKMKEKGDIPEGYSVSREKKERFSLILESASTNQTSMYLCASRVNRGYEQYFGPGTRLTVT.

This clonotype was picked up many times. The chain combines TRBV7-6 with TRBJ2-7, with no clear D. There are 16 residues in the CDR3. Looked up from germline, CDR1 is SGHVS and CDR2 is FNYEAQ. V lost 1 base and J 2 bases, leaving 15 bases between the germline ends. CDR3 nucleotide sequence: TGTGCCAGCAGCTTAGAGTCAACCTCTTACCCCTACGAGCAGTACTTC. It translates to CASSLESTSYPYEQYF.

This clonotype was recorded a few times. The rearrangement joins TRBV12-3 or TRBV12-4 to TRBJ1-1, with D maybe TRBD1 (6 bases). Trimming took 6 bases from V and 5 from J, leaving 13 bases between them. There are 13 residues in the CDR3. CDR3 protein: CASSLIQGTEAFF. The CDR3 DNA reads as TGTGCCAGCAGCCTAATTCAGGGGACTGAAGCTTTCTTT.

This chain joins TRBV7-2 and TRBJ2-3, with a possible D match to TRBD1 (5 bases). Trimming left V 3 bases short and J 8 bases short, with 15 bases between. This CDR3 has 14 residues. Germline loops: CDR1 SGHTA, CDR2 FQGNSA. CDR3 in amino acids: CASSLMGPGGTQYF. Here the CDR3 DNA reads TGTGCCAGCAGCTTGATGGGGCCCGGTGGTACGCAGTATTTT.

This clonotype has ten or more counts. This sequence joins TRBV7-2 and TRBJ2-7, with D possibly being TRBD2 (7 bases). The CDR3 is 15 residues long. Germline V CDR1 and CDR2: SGHTA, FQGNSA. V lost 2 bases, J lost 7 bases, and 18 bases lay in between. CDR3 bases: TGTGCCAGCAGCTTATTAGGACTAGGGGGTGGAGAGCAGTACTTC. Its protein product is CASSLLGLGGGEQYF.

This rearrangement joins TRBV7-9 to TRBJ2-1; D unresolved. V gave up 2 bases and J gave up 7 bases, with 6 bases separating them. Germline V lookup: CDR1 SEHNR, CDR2 FQNEAQ (reference sequence). The CDR3 runs to 12 residues. CDR3 DNA: TGTGCCAGCAGCTTAATACGAAATGAGCAGTTCTTC. Translated, it gives CASSLIRNEQFF.

This clonotype has ten or more counts. This rearrangement joins TRBV5-5 to TRBJ1-4; 7 bases line up with TRBD1. Germline V CDR1 and CDR2: SGHKS, YYEKEE (reference sequence). J lost 6 bases, V lost 2 bases, and 1 base had no gene match. This CDR3 is 13 amino acids long. CDR3: CASSFGTDEKLFF. CDR3 sequence (DNA): TGTGCCAGCAGCTTCGGGACAGATGAAAAACTGTTTTTT.

In its sample, this clonotype was seen a few times. V is TRBV6-1 and J is TRBJ1-3; D not certain. Germline CDR1 is MNHNS and CDR2 is SASEGT. The CDR3 runs to 16 residues. Trimming took 5 bases from V and 4 from J, leaving 18 bases between them. The CDR3 coding sequence is TGTGCCAGCAGTCAAGGCCCGGTTTACGCCGGAAACACCATATATTTT. This encodes CASSQGPVYAGNTIYF.

In its sample, this clonotype was seen many times. This sequence joins TRBV19 and TRBJ2-2; 14 bases line up with TRBD2. The germline gives CDR1 LNHDA, CDR2 SQIVND (reference sequence). Trimming cost V 4 bases and J 7 bases; bases outside gene matches: 5. The CDR3 contains 16 residues. The chain's CDR3 is CASSRTSGRIGGELFF. The DNA of the CDR3 is TGTGCCAGTAGTAGGACTAGCGGGAGGATCGGCGGGGAGCTGTTTTTT.

This clonotype was observed at least ten times. The V call is TRBV10-2, the J call TRBJ1-5; tentatively, D is TRBD1 (5 bases). V lost 8 bases to trimming and J lost 3 bases, with 23 bases between them. Germline V gives CDR1 WSHSY, CDR2 SAAADI. The CDR3 runs to 17 residues. CDR3 sequence (DNA): TGCGCCAGCTCCCGGGGGGAGGGGAATTCGGCCAATCAGCCCCAGCATTTT. Translated: CASSRGEGNSANQPQHF.

This clonotype was recorded a few times. V and J are TRBV6-2 or TRBV6-3 and TRBJ2-7; maybe TRBD2 (5 bases). CDR3 length: 15 amino acids. CDR1 and CDR2 from the germline V gene are MNHEY and SVGEGT. V shed 4 bases and J shed 4 bases, with 17 bases lying between them. The chain's CDR3 is CASSSPRGQLYEQYF. DNA of the CDR3: TGTGCCAGCAGTTCTCCCCGCGGGCAGCTTTACGAGCAGTACTTC.